This T cell receptor beta chain stems from a study of blood T cells in healthy people across ages. A second PCR, run for roughly 6 to 11 cycles, used a sample-barcoded 5' primer plus a J-beta primer mix. Each sample provided no less than 2.5 million CDR3-containing paired-end reads. TCRdb re-called the 5' RACE reads through MiXCR, storing one row per CDR3 protein. The sample holds about 2 million distinct CDR3 sequences, about 50% seen once. This clonotype occurred a few times. Per the germline V gene, CDR1 is SGHTA and CDR2 is FQGNSA. V shed 2 bases and J shed 3 bases, with 13 bases lying between them. This CDR3 comprises 15 residues. Peripheral blood was drawn, around 9.5 milliliters per donor.

The TCR was taken from a woman aged 35 to 49 in good health. Sequencing was carried out using blood. The chain joins TRBV7-2 to TRBJ2-5; D might be TRBD1 (5 bases). The CDR3 coding sequence is TGTGCCAGCAGCTTAAGACAGTTGGGGAAAGAGACCCAGTACTTC. Amino acids: CASSLRQLGKETQYF.